This TCR beta chain was recorded in a study of T cells in Graves' hyperthyroidism and ophthalmopathy. Notes on the study in general: Blood also held most thyroid clonotypes expanded beyond 0.001.

This clonotype came up a few times. The antigen is not known. RNA transcripts were the template for amplifying TCR beta CDR3 regions. Using the HTBI primer set, a first-round RT-PCR was run on the TCR CDR3. TCRdb processed the multiplex PCR reads anew with MiXCR; each CDR3 protein has one entry. The repertoire consists of roughly 740,000 distinct CDR3 sequences, with about 16% occurring once and the leading ten covering under 8.5%. CDR1 and CDR2 from the germline V gene are SGHNT and YYREEE (reference sequence). The length of the CDR3 is 15 residues. V lost 4 bases, J lost 2 bases, and 3 bases stayed unmatched.

The specimen sequenced was blood. This rearrangement joins TRBV5-4 to TRBJ2-5, with 12 positions matching TRBD2. This TCR derives from a man between 18 and 29 years old with Graves' hyperthyroidism. The CDR3 region is CASSGGLAGQETQYF. CDR3 in DNA: TGTGCCAGCAGCGGCGGACTAGCGGGGCAAGAGACCCAGTACTTC.